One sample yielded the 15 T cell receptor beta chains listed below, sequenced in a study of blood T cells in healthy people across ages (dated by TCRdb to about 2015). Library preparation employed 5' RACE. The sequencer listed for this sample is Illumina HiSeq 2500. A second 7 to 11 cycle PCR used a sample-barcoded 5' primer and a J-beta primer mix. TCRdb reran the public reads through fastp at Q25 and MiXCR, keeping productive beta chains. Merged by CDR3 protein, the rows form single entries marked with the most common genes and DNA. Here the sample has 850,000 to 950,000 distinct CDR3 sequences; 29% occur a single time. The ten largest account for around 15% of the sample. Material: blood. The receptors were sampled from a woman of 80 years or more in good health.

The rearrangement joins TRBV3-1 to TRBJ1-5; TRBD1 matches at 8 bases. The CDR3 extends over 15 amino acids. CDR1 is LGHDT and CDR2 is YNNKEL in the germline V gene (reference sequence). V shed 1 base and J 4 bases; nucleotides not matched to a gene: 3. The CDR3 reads CASSQGGQANQPQHF. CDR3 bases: TGTGCCAGCAGCCAAGGGGGACAGGCTAATCAGCCCCAGCATTTT.

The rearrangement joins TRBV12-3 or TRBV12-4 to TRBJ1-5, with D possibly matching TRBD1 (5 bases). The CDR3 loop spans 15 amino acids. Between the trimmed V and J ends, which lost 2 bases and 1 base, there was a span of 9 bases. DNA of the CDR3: TGTGCCAGCAGTTTATATCAGGGAAGCAATCAGCCCCAGCATTTT. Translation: CASSLYQGSNQPQHF.

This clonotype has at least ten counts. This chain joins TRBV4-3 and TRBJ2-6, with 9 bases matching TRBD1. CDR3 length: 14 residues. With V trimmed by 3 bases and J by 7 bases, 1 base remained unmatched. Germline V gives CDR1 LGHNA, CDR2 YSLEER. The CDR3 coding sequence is TGCGCCAGCAGCCAGGACAGGGGAGCCAACGTCCTGACTTTC. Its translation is CASSQDRGANVLTF.

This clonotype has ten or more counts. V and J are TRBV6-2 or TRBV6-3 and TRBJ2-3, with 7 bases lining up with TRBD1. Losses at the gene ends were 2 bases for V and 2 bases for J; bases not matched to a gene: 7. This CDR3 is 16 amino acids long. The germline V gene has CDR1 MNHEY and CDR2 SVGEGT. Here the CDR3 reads CASSYHLDRNTDTQYF. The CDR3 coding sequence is TGTGCCAGCAGTTACCACCTGGACAGGAACACAGATACGCAGTATTTT.

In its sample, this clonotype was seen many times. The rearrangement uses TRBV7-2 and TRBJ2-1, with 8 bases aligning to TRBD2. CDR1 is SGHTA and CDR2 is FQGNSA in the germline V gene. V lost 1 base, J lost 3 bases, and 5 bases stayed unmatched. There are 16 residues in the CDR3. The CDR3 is CASSLGERGHYNEQFF. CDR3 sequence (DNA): TGTGCCAGCAGCTTAGGAGAGCGGGGGCACTACAATGAGCAGTTCTTC.

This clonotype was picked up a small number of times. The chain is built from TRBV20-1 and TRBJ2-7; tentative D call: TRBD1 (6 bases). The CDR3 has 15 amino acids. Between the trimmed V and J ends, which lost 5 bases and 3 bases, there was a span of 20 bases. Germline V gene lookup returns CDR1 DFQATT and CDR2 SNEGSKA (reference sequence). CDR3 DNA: TGCAGTGCTTACAAACAGGGCTCTCCGCTCTACGAGCAGTACTTC. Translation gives CSAYKQGSPLYEQYF.

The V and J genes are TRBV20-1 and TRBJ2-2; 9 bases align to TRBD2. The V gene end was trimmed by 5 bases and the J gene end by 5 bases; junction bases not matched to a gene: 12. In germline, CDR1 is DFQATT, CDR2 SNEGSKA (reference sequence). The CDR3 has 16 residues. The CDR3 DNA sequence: TGCAGTGCTCGACGCGCTAGCGGGGCTTCGACCGGGGAGCTGTTTTTT. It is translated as CSARRASGASTGELFF.

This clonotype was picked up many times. CDR3 loop: CASSYTGQGDFGANVLTF. The CDR3 nucleotides are TGTGCCAGCAGTTACACGGGACAGGGGGATTTTGGGGCCAACGTCCTGACTTTC. The chain recombines TRBV6-5 with TRBJ2-6, with TRBD1 matching 11 bases. The length of the CDR3 is 18 residues. The J segment lost 3 bases and the V segment lost 2 bases, leaving 6 bases of the junction unmatched. Looked up from germline, CDR1 is MNHEY and CDR2 is SVGAGI.

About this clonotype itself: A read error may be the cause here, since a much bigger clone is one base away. The CDR3 DNA follows: TGTGCCAGCAGTTTATCCCTGGGGTCCTACAATGAGCAGTACTTC. Amino acid sequence: CASSLSLGSYNEQYF. The chain carries TRBV27 and TRBJ2-1; D not resolved. The J call may be faulty, since TRBJ2-7 better matches the DNA end. CDR1 MNHEY and CDR2 SMNVEV come from the germline V gene (reference sequence). The CDR3 covers 15 residues.

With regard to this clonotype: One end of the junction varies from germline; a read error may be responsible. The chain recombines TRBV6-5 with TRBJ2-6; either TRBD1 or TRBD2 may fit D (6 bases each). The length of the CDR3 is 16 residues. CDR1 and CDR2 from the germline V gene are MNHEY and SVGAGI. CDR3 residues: CASSGGTVPGANVPTF. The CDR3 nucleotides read TGTGCCAGCAGCGGGGGCACAGTCCCTGGGGCCAACGTCCCGACTTTC.

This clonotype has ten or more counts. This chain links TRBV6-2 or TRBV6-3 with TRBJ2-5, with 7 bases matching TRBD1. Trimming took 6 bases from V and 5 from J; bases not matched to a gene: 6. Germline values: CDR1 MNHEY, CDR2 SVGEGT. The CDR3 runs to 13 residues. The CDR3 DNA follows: TGTGCCAGCAGGCCGACAGGGTATGAGACCCAGTACTTC. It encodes CASRPTGYETQYF.

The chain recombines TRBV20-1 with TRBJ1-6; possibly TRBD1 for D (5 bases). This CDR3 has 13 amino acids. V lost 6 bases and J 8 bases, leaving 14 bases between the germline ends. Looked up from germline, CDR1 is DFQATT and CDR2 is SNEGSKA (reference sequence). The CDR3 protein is CSAPETADSPLHF. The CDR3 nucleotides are TGCAGTGCCCCCGAGACAGCGGATTCACCCCTCCACTTT.

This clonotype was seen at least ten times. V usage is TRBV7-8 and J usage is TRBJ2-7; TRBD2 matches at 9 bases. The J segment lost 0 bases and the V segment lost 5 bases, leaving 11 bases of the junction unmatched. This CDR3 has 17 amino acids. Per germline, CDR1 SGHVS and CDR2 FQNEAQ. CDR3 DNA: TGTGCCAGCAGCGTCAGTTTTAGCGGGGGAAACTCCTACGAGCAGTACTTC. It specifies CASSVSFSGGNSYEQYF. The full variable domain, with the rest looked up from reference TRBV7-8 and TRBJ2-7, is GAGVSQSPRYKVAKRGQDVALRCDPISGHVSLFWYQQALGQGPEFLTYFQNEAQLDKSGLPSDRFFAERPEGSVSTLKIQRTQQEDSAVYLCASSVSFSGGNSYEQYFGPGTRLTVT.

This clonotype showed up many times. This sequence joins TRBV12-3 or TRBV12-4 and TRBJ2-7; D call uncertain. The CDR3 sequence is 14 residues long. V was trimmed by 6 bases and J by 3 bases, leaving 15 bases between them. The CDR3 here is CASSPDGINYEQYF. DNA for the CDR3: TGTGCCAGCAGCCCGGACGGAATTAACTACGAGCAGTACTTC.

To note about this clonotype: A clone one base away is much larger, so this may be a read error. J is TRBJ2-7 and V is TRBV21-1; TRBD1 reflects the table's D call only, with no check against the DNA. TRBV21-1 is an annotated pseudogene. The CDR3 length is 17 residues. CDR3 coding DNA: TGTGCCAGCAGCAAATGTGGGGACAGGGGAAAATTTTATGAGCAGTACTTC. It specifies CASSKCGDRGKFYEQYF.